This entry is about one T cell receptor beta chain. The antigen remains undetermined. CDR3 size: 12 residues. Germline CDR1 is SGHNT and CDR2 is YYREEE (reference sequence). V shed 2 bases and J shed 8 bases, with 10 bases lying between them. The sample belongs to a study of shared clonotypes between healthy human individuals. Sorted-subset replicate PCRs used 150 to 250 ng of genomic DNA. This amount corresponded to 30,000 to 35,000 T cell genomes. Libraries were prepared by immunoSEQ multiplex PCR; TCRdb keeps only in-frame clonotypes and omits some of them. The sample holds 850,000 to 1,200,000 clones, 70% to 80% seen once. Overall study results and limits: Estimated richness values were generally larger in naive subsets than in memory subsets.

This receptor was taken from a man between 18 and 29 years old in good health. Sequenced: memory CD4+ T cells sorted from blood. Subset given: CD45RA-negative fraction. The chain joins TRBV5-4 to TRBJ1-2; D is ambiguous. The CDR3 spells CASSFAQAGYTF. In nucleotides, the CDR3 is TGTGCCAGCAGCTTCGCCCAGGCCGGCTACACCTTC.